A single count supports the clone carrying this TCR beta chain. The antigen remains undetermined. TCRdb reprocessed the reads with MiXCR, giving one entry per CDR3 protein. This sample has 560,000 or so distinct CDR3 sequences, with 15% to 20% found just once. Germline lookup yields CDR1 MNHNY and CDR2 SVGAGI (reference sequence). The V and J ends lost 4 bases and 15 bases respectively, with 18 bases between them. This CDR3 region has 13 residues. The data derive from a study of T cell repertoires in cytomegalovirus infection. Overall study context: Public signatures in TCR beta pointed to CMV infection and matching HLA type.

General study findings and limits: Ex vivo responses were dominated by HLA-C-restricted CMV-specific TCR beta clonotypes. Carriers of CMV plus the relevant HLA were identified by cumulative public TCR beta family frequency.

The chain links TRBV6-6 to TRBJ1-4, with D unclear. The TCR was taken from a human donor in good health (CMV status not recorded). Some clones in this sample may be carry-over from other donors' samples. The sequenced material came from CD8+ T cells from PBMCs. For the CDR3, the DNA is TGTGCCAGCAGTTCTCAAGGAGGGAAAATAGTGTTTTTT. It codes for CASSSQGGKIVFF.